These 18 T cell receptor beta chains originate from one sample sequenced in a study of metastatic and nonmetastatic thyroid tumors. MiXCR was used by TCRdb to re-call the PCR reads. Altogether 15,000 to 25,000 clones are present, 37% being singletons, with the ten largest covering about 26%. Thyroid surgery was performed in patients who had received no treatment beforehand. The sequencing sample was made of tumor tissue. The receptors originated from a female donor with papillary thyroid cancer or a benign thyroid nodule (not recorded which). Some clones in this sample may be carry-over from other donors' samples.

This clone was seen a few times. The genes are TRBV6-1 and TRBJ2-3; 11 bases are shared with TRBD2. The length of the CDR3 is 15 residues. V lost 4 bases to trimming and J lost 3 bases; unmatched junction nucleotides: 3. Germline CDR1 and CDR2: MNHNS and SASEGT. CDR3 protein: CASSAGTSGTDTQYF. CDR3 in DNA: TGTGCCAGCAGTGCTGGGACTAGCGGAACAGATACGCAGTATTTT.

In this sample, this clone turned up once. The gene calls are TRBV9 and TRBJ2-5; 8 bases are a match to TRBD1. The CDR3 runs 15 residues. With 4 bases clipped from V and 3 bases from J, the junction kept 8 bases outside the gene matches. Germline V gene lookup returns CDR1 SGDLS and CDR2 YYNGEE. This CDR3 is CASSTHSTGEETQYF. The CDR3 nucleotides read TGTGCCAGCAGCACCCACTCGACAGGGGAAGAGACCCAGTACTTC.

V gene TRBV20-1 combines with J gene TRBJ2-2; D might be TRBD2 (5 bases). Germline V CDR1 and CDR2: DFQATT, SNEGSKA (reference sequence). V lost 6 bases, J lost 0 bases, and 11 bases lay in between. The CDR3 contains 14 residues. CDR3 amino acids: CSALLLANTGELFF. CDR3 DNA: TGCAGTGCCTTGTTACTAGCGAACACCGGGGAGCTGTTTTTT.

The CDR3 DNA sequence: TGTGCCAGCAGCTTGCAGAGGATGAACACTGAAGCTTTCTTT. The encoded protein is CASSLQRMNTEAFF. The chain carries TRBV5-5 and TRBJ1-1; D gene uncertain. Germline-derived CDR1 and CDR2 are SGHKS and YYEKEE (reference sequence). Trimming took 1 base from V and 0 from J, leaving 7 bases between them. The CDR3 is 14 amino acids.

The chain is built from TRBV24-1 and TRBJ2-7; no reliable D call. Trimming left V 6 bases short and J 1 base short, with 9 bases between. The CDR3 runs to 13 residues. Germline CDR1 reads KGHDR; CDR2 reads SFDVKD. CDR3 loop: CATSSPGSYEQYF. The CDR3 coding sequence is TGTGCCACCAGTAGCCCTGGATCCTACGAGCAGTACTTC.

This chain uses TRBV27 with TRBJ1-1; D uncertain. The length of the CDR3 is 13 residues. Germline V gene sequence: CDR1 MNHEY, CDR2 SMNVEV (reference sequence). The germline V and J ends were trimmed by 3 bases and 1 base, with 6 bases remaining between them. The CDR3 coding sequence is TGTGCCAGCAGTTTTTCCCCGAACACTGAAGCTTTCTTT. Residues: CASSFSPNTEAFF.

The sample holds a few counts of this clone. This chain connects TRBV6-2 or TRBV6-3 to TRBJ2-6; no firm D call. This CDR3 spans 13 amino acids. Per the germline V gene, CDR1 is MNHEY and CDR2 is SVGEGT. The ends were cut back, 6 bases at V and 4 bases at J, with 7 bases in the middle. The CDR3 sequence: CASSQSGANVLTF. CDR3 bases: TGTGCCAGCAGCCAATCCGGGGCCAACGTCCTGACTTTC.

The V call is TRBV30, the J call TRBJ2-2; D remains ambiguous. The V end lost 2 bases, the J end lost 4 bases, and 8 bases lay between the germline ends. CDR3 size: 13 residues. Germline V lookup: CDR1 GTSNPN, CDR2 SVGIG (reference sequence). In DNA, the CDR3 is TGTGCCTGGAGTACGTACAGCACCGGGGAGCTGTTTTTT. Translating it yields CAWSTYSTGELFF. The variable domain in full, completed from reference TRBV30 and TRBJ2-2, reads SQTIHQWPATLVQPVGSPLSLECTVEGTSNPNLYWYRQAAGRGLQLLFYSVGIGQISSEVPQNLSASRPQDRQFILSSKKLLLSDSGFYLCAWSTYSTGELFFGEGSRLTVL.

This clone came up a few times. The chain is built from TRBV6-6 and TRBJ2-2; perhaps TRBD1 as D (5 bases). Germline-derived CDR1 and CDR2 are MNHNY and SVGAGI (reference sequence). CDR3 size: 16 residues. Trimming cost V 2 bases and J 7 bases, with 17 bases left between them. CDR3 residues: CASSYVFRVGSGELFF. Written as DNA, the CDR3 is TGTGCCAGCAGTTACGTATTCAGGGTCGGTAGCGGGGAGCTGTTTTTT.

The CDR3 region is CASSQGTYQFF. The CDR3 DNA reads TGTGCCAGCAGCCAAGGGACCTACCAGTTCTTC. The V gene is TRBV7-3, the J gene TRBJ2-1; possibly TRBD1 or TRBD2 for D (5 bases each). The CDR3 has 11 residues. The germline V gene encodes CDR1 SGHTA and CDR2 FQGTGA. The V gene lost 5 bases and the J gene lost 13 bases, with 12 bases spanning the gap.

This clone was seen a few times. The CDR3 spells CASRVGQGVAEAFF. The DNA of the CDR3 is TGTGCCAGCAGGGTGGGACAGGGGGTCGCTGAAGCTTTCTTT. The rearrangement uses TRBV6-1 and TRBJ1-1; 11 bases line up with TRBD1. Per germline, CDR1 MNHNS and CDR2 SASEGT. Unmatched junction bases numbered 6, after V lost 6 bases and J lost 6 bases. CDR3 length: 14 residues.

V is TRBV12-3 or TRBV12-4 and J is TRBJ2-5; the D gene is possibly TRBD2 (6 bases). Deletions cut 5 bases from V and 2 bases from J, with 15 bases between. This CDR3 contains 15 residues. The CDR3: CASSTVGRAQETQYF. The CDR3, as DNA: TGTGCCAGCAGTACAGTCGGGAGAGCTCAAGAGACCCAGTACTTC.

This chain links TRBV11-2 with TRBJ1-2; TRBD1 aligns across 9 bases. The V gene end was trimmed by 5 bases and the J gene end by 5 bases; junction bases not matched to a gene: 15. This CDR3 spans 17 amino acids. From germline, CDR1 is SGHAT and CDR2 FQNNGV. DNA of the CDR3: TGTGCCAGCAGCAACAACCTACAGGGGGCCGCATCGTATGGCTACACCTTC. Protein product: CASSNNLQGAASYGYTF.

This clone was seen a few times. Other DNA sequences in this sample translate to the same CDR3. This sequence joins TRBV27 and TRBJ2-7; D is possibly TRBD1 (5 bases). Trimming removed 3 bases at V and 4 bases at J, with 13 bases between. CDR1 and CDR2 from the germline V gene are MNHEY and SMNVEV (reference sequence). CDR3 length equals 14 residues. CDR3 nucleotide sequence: TGTGCCAGCAGTTTTGGCACTTCAGGGTACGAGCAGTACTTC. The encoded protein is CASSFGTSGYEQYF.

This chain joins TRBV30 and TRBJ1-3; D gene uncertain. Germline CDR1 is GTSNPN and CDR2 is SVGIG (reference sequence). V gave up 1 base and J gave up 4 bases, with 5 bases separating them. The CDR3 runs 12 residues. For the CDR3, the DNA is TGTGCCTGGAGTGCGACCGGAAACACCATATATTTT. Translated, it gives CAWSATGNTIYF.

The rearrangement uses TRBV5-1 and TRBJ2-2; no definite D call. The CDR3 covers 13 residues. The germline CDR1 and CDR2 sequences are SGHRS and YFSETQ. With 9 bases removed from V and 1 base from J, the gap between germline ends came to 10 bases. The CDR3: CATQDENTGELFF. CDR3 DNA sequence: TGCGCCACTCAGGACGAGAACACCGGGGAGCTGTTTTTT.

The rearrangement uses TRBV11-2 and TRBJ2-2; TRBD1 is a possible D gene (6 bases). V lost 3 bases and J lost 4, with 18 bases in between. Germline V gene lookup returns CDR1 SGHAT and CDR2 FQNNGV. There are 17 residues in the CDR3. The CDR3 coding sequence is TGTGCCAGCAGCTTGACAGGAAACCCTACAAGCACCGGGGAGCTGTTTTTT. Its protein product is CASSLTGNPTSTGELFF.

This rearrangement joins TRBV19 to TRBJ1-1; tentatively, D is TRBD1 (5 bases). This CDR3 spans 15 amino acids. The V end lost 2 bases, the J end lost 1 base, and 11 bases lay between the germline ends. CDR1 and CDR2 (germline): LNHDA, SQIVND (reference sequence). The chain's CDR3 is CASSISGTTNTEAFF. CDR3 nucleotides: TGTGCCAGTAGTATATCCGGGACTACGAACACTGAAGCTTTCTTT. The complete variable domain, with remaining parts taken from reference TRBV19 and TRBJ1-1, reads DGGITQSPKYLFRKEGQNVTLSCEQNLNHDAMYWYRQDPGQGLRLIYYSQIVNDFQKGDIAEGYSVSREKKESFPLTVTSAQKNPTAFYLCASSISGTTNTEAFFGQGTRLTVV.